A selection of T cell receptor beta chains follows, all from one sample in a study of blood T cells in healthy people across ages. TCRdb recomputed calls from the 5' RACE reads with MiXCR, one row per CDR3 protein. The sample has some 900,000 distinct CDR3 sequences, approximately 49% seen once. Sequencing used blood. The receptors come from a man aged 25 to 40 in good health. Each CDR3 is given with its conserved first and last residue. A D gene is named only where the DNA matches it firmly. Size is stated for part of the rows, as once, few or many counts, or as a class when the clone is expanded.

TRBJ1-2,TRBV6-5,.,.,CASRNLVTPYGYTF,TGTGCCAGCAGGAACTTGGTAACTCCCTATGGCTACACCTTC
TRBJ1-2,TRBV5-1,TRBD1,.,CASLGQGSHGYTF,TGCGCCAGCCTGGGACAGGGAAGCCATGGCTACACCTTC
TRBJ1-4,TRBV9,.,.,CASSAEGGRNEKLFF,TGTGCCAGCAGCGCGGAAGGAGGACGCAATGAAAAACTGTTTTTT
TRBJ2-5,TRBV5-1,TRBD2,.,CASSLFPSGVETQYF,TGCGCCAGCAGCTTGTTTCCTAGCGGGGTTGAGACCCAGTACTTC
TRBJ2-1,TRBV6-5,TRBD2,few,CASTRRGGYNEQFF,TGTGCCAGCACCCGCCGCGGGGGGTACAATGAGCAGTTCTTC
TRBJ2-5,TRBV18,.,.,CASSPPFETQYF,TGTGCCAGCTCACCACCTTTCGAGACCCAGTACTTC
TRBJ1-1,TRBV2,.,.,CASRTSGTANTEAFF,TGTGCCAGCAGAACATCCGGGACCGCGAACACTGAAGCTTTCTTT
TRBJ1-2,TRBV4-3,.,.,CASSQELDNYGYTF,TGCGCCAGCAGCCAAGAACTGGATAACTATGGCTACACCTTC
TRBJ1-2,TRBV4-1,.,.,CASSQEGQGTYGYTF,TGCGCCAGCAGCCAAGAAGGCCAGGGCACCTATGGCTACACCTTC
TRBJ1-5,TRBV6-5,.,.,CASSYDQYSNQPQHF,TGTGCCAGCAGTTACGATCAGTATAGCAATCAGCCCCAGCATTTT
TRBJ2-7,TRBV6-1,.,few,CASPDGSYEQYF,TGTGCCAGCCCCGATGGGAGCTACGAGCAGTACTTC
TRBJ2-7,TRBV28,TRBD1,.,CASSRPMTGRVYEQYF,TGTGCCAGCAGTAGGCCCATGACAGGGCGGGTCTACGAGCAGTACTTC
TRBJ1-5,TRBV20-1,TRBD1,few,CSARHGTGYSNQPQHF,TGCAGTGCTAGACATGGGACAGGGTATAGCAATCAGCCCCAGCATTTT
TRBJ2-6,TRBV7-9,.,once,CASILGGANVLTF,TGTGCCAGCATCCTTGGGGGGGCCAACGTCCTGACTTTC
TRBJ2-1,TRBV11-1,TRBD2,few,CASSLVSRGGPRNEQFF,TGTGCCAGCAGCTTAGTCTCGCGGGGGGGTCCCCGCAATGAGCAGTTCTTC
TRBJ1-1,TRBV9,.,.,CASSVLPALNTEAFF,TGTGCCAGCAGCGTTCTTCCAGCCCTGAACACTGAAGCTTTCTTT
TRBJ2-1,TRBV11-3,.,.,CASNDPVDRGKVNEQFF,TGTGCCAGCAACGACCCAGTCGACCGGGGGAAAGTAAATGAGCAGTTCTTC
TRBJ2-7,TRBV7-2,.,once,CASSLELWGNSYEQYF,TGTGCCAGCAGCTTAGAGCTCTGGGGTAACTCCTACGAGCAGTACTTC
TRBJ2-1,TRBV20-1,.,.,CSATNRDLSEQFF,TGCAGTGCTACGAACCGGGACTTAAGTGAGCAGTTCTTC
TRBJ2-3,TRBV5-6,.,few,CASSLAGSPSSTDTQYF,TGTGCCAGCAGCTTGGCCGGCTCCCCCTCTAGCACAGATACGCAGTATTTT
TRBJ2-7,TRBV20-1,TRBD1,once,CSAQGGQGAYYEQYF,TGCAGTGCCCAAGGGGGGCAGGGGGCCTACTACGAGCAGTACTTC
TRBJ2-7,TRBV14,.,.,CASSPIRGLAGIPYEQYF,TGTGCCAGCAGCCCAATTCGTGGGCTGGCCGGTATTCCCTACGAGCAGTACTTC
TRBJ2-3,TRBV5-1,.,.,CASKQGSDTQYF,TGCGCCAGCAAACAGGGATCAGATACGCAGTATTTT
TRBJ2-1,TRBV4-3,.,.,CASSQDVSGEQFF,TGCGCCAGCAGCCAAGATGTCTCAGGGGAGCAGTTCTTC
TRBJ2-1,TRBV7-9,TRBD1,.,CTSSLATGGFYNEQFF,TGTACCAGCAGCTTAGCAACAGGGGGCTTCTACAATGAGCAGTTCTTC
TRBJ1-4,TRBV5-1,TRBD1,many,CASSLGQGNEKLFF,TGTGCCAGCAGCTTAGGACAGGGAAATGAAAAACTGTTTTTT
TRBJ2-7,TRBV10-3,.,.,CAISESMYSYEQYF,TGTGCCATCAGTGAGTCGATGTATAGCTACGAGCAGTACTTC
TRBJ1-4,TRBV4-1,.,few,CASSQDIEKLFF,TGCGCCAGCAGCCAGGATATTGAAAAACTGTTTTTT
TRBJ1-5,TRBV6-2/TRBV6-3,TRBD1,.,CASSTRTGAGNQPQHF,TGTGCCAGCAGTACCCGGACAGGGGCTGGCAATCAGCCCCAGCATTTT
TRBJ2-7,TRBV6-5,TRBD2,.,CASSYDSGRATYEQYF,TGTGCCAGCAGTTACGATAGCGGGCGAGCCACCTACGAGCAGTACTTC
TRBJ1-4,TRBV6-6,.,once,CASSYVGEKLFF,TGTGCCAGCAGTTACGTTGGGGAGAAACTGTTTTTT
TRBJ2-5,TRBV7-3,TRBD2,.,CASSLTIPSGGAGETQYF,TGTGCCAGCAGCTTAACGATACCTAGCGGGGGGGCAGGAGAGACCCAGTACTTC
TRBJ2-1,TRBV10-3,TRBD1,.,CAIREDRYNEQFF,TGTGCCATCAGGGAGGACAGGTACAATGAGCAGTTCTTC
TRBJ2-3,TRBV10-3,.,many,CAISGVLGARSTDTQYF,TGTGCCATCAGTGGAGTCCTCGGTGCCCGTAGCACAGATACGCAGTATTTT
TRBJ2-3,TRBV9,TRBD2,.,CASSVSGGLAGGTDTQYF,TGTGCCAGCAGCGTTTCCGGGGGACTAGCGGGGGGCACAGATACGCAGTATTTT
TRBJ2-1,TRBV5-1,TRBD2,.,CASSLAGSDNEQFF,TGCGCCAGCAGCTTAGCGGGAAGTGACAATGAGCAGTTCTTC
TRBJ2-3,TRBV7-9,.,.,CASSFGTTFPPTDTQYF,TGTGCCAGCAGCTTTGGGACGACCTTCCCTCCCACAGATACGCAGTATTTT
TRBJ1-2,TRBV24-1,TRBD1,.,CATSDLNRGGGYTF,TGTGCCACCAGTGATTTGAACAGGGGTGGTGGCTACACCTTC
TRBJ2-2,TRBV6-6,TRBD1,.,CASSYGDRGPSGELFF,TGTGCCAGCAGTTACGGTGACAGGGGCCCCAGCGGGGAGCTGTTTTTT
TRBJ1-2,TRBV20-1,.,few,CQNGFYGYTF,TGCCAAAACGGGTTCTATGGCTACACCTTC
TRBJ1-5,TRBV2,.,.,CASSESGRSNQPQHF,TGTGCCAGCAGTGAAAGCGGACGGAGCAATCAGCCCCAGCATTTT
TRBJ1-1,TRBV7-9,.,many,CASSLGGLNTEAFF,TGTGCCAGCAGTTTAGGCGGATTGAACACTGAAGCTTTCTTT
TRBJ2-5,TRBV5-1,.,.,CASRKMVGGEETQYF,TGCGCCAGCAGAAAAATGGTCGGGGGCGAAGAGACCCAGTACTTC
TRBJ1-1,TRBV25-1,.,few,CASSEYSGTEAFF,TGTGCCAGCAGTGAATACAGCGGCACTGAAGCTTTCTTT
TRBJ2-3,TRBV4-2,TRBD2,.,CASSQAPGERGGTDTQYF,TGTGCCAGCAGCCAAGCCCCCGGGGAGCGGGGGGGCACAGATACGCAGTATTTT
TRBJ1-2,TRBV12-3/TRBV12-4,.,.,CASSPPSYGYTF,TGTGCCAGCAGCCCTCCGAGCTATGGCTACACCTTC
TRBJ2-1,TRBV20-1,.,.,CSARTAPYNEQFF,TGCAGTGCTAGGACGGCCCCCTACAATGAGCAGTTCTTC
TRBJ2-1,TRBV4-3,TRBD2,.,CASSYSARGGNEQFF,TGCGCCAGCAGCTATTCAGCTCGGGGGGGCAATGAGCAGTTCTTC
TRBJ2-5,TRBV4-1,.,once,CASSRSLQYNEQYF,TGCGCCAGCAGCCGGAGCCTACAATACAATGAGCAGTACTTC
TRBJ2-7,TRBV4-3,TRBD1,.,CASSPGGIGEQYF,TGCGCCAGCAGCCCAGGGGGCATCGGTGAGCAGTACTTC
TRBJ1-5,TRBV5-4,.,few,CASSLGPGGNQPQHF,TGTGCCAGCAGCTTAGGTCCGGGGGGCAATCAGCCCCAGCATTTT